Below are 17 T cell receptor beta chains sequenced from a single sample in a study of a mutant IDH1 vaccine in newly diagnosed glioma. Time point noted: week 35, safety follow-up. With topical imiquimod, each dose of the vaccine consisted of 300 ug of mutant IDH1 20-mer peptide. Their antigens remain unidentified. Generated by immunoSEQ multiplex PCR, the TCRdb table keeps only in-frame clones and is missing some. The table has some 33,000 clones, roughly 80% seen once; the top ten hold around 11%. This material consisted of PBMCs, taken from a glioma patient whose treatment included an IDH1 peptide vaccine. Receptor source: a woman aged 40-49 years with glioma.

This clone was observed a single time. This chain joins TRBV5-6 and TRBJ1-1; TRBD1 is a possible D gene (6 bases). V lost 4 bases to trimming and J lost 3 bases, with 13 bases between them. CDR1 is SGHDT and CDR2 is YYEEEE in the germline V gene. The CDR3 totals 14 residues. The CDR3 sequence is CASSGTGMYTEAFF. The CDR3 DNA reads as TGTGCCAGCAGCGGTACAGGGATGTACACTGAAGCTTTCTTT.

The CDR3 nucleotides are TGTGCCACCAGCAGGAAGCAGAACACTGAAGCTTTCTTT. Encoded protein: CATSRKQNTEAFF. The rearrangement links TRBV15 to TRBJ1-1; D is unresolved. This CDR3 is 13 amino acids long. Trimming left V 3 bases short and J 1 base short, with 6 bases between. Germline assignment: CDR1 LNHNV and CDR2 YYDKDF (reference sequence).

The CDR3 sequence is CASRTTGRTDTQYF. CDR3 DNA: TGTGCCAGCAGGACTACAGGGAGAACAGATACGCAGTATTTT. This chain joins TRBV6-5 and TRBJ2-3; tentative D call: TRBD1 (6 bases). This CDR3 has 14 residues. Germline V gene lookup returns CDR1 MNHEY and CDR2 SVGAGI. Trimming removed 6 bases at V and 3 bases at J, with 13 bases between.

The genes are TRBV6-5 and TRBJ1-1; no reliable D call. Looked up from germline, CDR1 is MNHEY and CDR2 is SVGAGI. The CDR3 consists of 16 residues. The ends were cut back, 2 bases at V and 0 bases at J, with 13 bases in the middle. CDR3 DNA: TGTGCCAGCAGTTACAGTTTCGGAGAATTGAACACTGAAGCTTTCTTT. Its protein product is CASSYSFGELNTEAFF.

This clone has a single count. The CDR3 is CASSIVGGYTF. CDR3 in DNA: TGTGCCAGTAGTATAGTCGGTGGCTACACCTTC. The rearrangement uses TRBV19 and TRBJ1-2; no clear D. Trimming shortened V by 1 base and J by 7 bases, and 4 bases separated the two germline ends. This CDR3 has 11 residues. Germline values: CDR1 LNHDA, CDR2 SQIVND (reference sequence).

Here the CDR3 DNA reads TGCGCCAGCAGCCCCCGCACCTCGGGGACCGGGGAGCTGTTTTTT. The encoded protein is CASSPRTSGTGELFF. The gene calls are TRBV5-1 and TRBJ2-2; D is perhaps TRBD2 (5 bases). This CDR3 comprises 15 residues. Looked up from germline, CDR1 is SGHRS and CDR2 is YFSETQ. With 4 bases removed from V and 5 bases from J, the gap between germline ends came to 15 bases.

The chain uses TRBV5-1 and TRBJ1-2, with D possibly being TRBD1 (6 bases). The germline V and J ends were trimmed by 4 bases and 9 bases, with 16 bases remaining between them. The CDR3 runs to 13 residues. The germline CDR1 and CDR2 sequences are SGHRS and YFSETQ. CDR3 amino acids: CASSLAGDMRYTF. CDR3 coding DNA: TGCGCCAGCAGCCTAGCAGGGGATATGCGCTACACCTTC.

The rearrangement uses TRBV27 and TRBJ1-3; 9 nucleotides match TRBD1. CDR1 and CDR2 from the germline V gene are MNHEY and SMNVEV (reference sequence). Trimming cost V 7 bases and J 1 base; bases outside gene matches: 5. The CDR3 is 15 amino acids. CDR3: CASKEDRGSGNTIYF. DNA for the CDR3: TGTGCCAGCAAAGAGGACAGGGGTTCTGGAAACACCATATATTTT.

This chain connects TRBV5-6 to TRBJ1-5, with TRBD1 as a possible D gene (5 bases). Germline V CDR1 and CDR2: SGHDT, YYEEEE. The V and J ends lost 0 bases and 5 bases respectively, with 6 bases between them. This CDR3 comprises 13 residues. This chain's CDR3 is CASSLGGDQPQHF. CDR3 nucleotide sequence: TGTGCCAGCAGCTTGGGGGGGGATCAGCCCCAGCATTTT.

The genes are TRBV25-1 and TRBJ1-4, with 9 bases lining up with TRBD1. The CDR3 consists of 15 residues. Unmatched junction bases numbered 8, after V lost 5 bases and J lost 7 bases. CDR1 MGHDK and CDR2 SYGVNS come from the germline V gene. CDR3: CASSSTGGWGEKLFF. The CDR3 region has the DNA TGTGCCAGCAGTTCCACAGGGGGCTGGGGTGAAAAACTGTTTTTT.

The V and J genes are TRBV9 and TRBJ2-1; tentatively, D is TRBD1 or TRBD2 (5 bases each). The germline V gene has CDR1 SGDLS and CDR2 YYNGEE. This CDR3 has 13 amino acids. V lost 1 base, J lost 5 bases, and 7 bases lay in between. The chain's CDR3 is CASSVQGHNEQFF. The CDR3 region has the DNA TGTGCCAGCAGCGTACAGGGACACAATGAGCAGTTCTTC.

V and J are TRBV5-8 and TRBJ2-3; TRBD2 matches at 8 bases. CDR3 length equals 16 residues. The V segment lost 4 bases and the J segment 2 bases; nucleotides outside the gene matches: 9. Germline CDR1 is SGHTS and CDR2 is YDEGEE. CDR3 region: CASSPPGGGPTDTQYF. The CDR3 DNA reads TGTGCCAGCAGCCCTCCAGGCGGGGGGCCCACAGATACGCAGTATTTT.

To note about this clone: The DNA is omitted, as the CDR3 cannot be located on it reliably, and the CDR3 follows TCRdb's listing. The V gene is TRBV2, the J gene TRBJ1-6. The CDR3 spans 19 amino acids, including both terminal residues. Germline assignment: CDR1 SNHLY and CDR2 FYNNEI. The CDR3 spells CASSEALRAGSSYNSPLHF.

The genes are TRBV7-8 and TRBJ2-7; TRBD1 matches at 8 bases. V shed 4 bases and J 5 bases; nucleotides not matched to a gene: 7. Germline assignment: CDR1 SGHVS and CDR2 FQNEAQ. The CDR3 is made up of 14 amino acids. As DNA, the CDR3 is TGTGCCAGCAGCTACCCGCAGGGGGCCGACGAGCAGTACTTC. Its translation is CASSYPQGADEQYF.

The genes are TRBV4-1 and TRBJ2-5; D is perhaps TRBD2 (6 bases). The V end was cut by 7 bases, the J end by 2 bases, with 17 bases between. This CDR3 contains 15 residues. Germline V lookup: CDR1 MGHRA, CDR2 YSYEKL. The CDR3 loop reads CASTKRGTPQETQYF. The CDR3 nucleotides read TGCGCCAGCACAAAGCGAGGGACTCCTCAAGAGACCCAGTACTTC.

The rearrangement links TRBV29-1 to TRBJ2-7; 11 bases are shared with TRBD2. Germline assignment: CDR1 SQVTM and CDR2 ANQGSEA. This CDR3 spans 14 amino acids. Unmatched junction bases numbered 11, after V lost 7 bases and J lost 6 bases. CDR3 protein: CSGATSGDYGEQYF. The CDR3 DNA follows: TGCAGCGGGGCGACTAGCGGGGATTATGGCGAGCAGTACTTC.

This clone showed up just a few times. The rearrangement uses TRBV27 and TRBJ2-7, with a tentative D call TRBD2 (5 bases). Germline CDR1 is MNHEY and CDR2 is SMNVEV (reference sequence). This CDR3 comprises 14 residues. Deletions cut 0 bases from V and 7 bases from J, with 13 bases between. The CDR3 is CASSLSERVREQYF. CDR3 sequence (DNA): TGTGCCAGCAGTTTATCGGAGAGGGTGAGGGAGCAGTACTTC.